Given below is one TCR beta chain in context. This entry is derived from a study of blood T cell repertoires in COVID-19. Study-wide context: Donors in the United States, Italy and Spain gave samples during acute or convalescent COVID-19. PBMCs, B-cell-depleted T cells, or T cells were the source of the cDNA or gDNA that made up the material.

Authors' methods: Using reference gene primer amplification, nucleated cell counts were estimated. The table came from immunoSEQ multiplex PCR; TCRdb's copy has only in-frame clones and leaves some out. The V and J calls and clone size come from that table; D and trimming were worked out from the DNA. Altogether 90,000 to 100,000 clones are present, 75% to 85% being singletons, with the ten largest covering 3.5% to 5%. CDR3 length: 14 amino acids. V was cut by 5 bases and J by 2 bases, with 13 bases left in between. Germline values: CDR1 SGHAT, CDR2 FQNNGV. Sequenced input: peripheral blood. This sequence was found in a man aged 60 to 75 with acute or convalescent COVID-19. The chain employs TRBV11-2 and TRBJ2-7; no clear D. CDR3 sequence: CASSQGLGAYEQYV. The CDR3 region has the DNA TGTGCCAGCAGCCAAGGTCTGGGCGCCTACGAGCAGTACGTC.